This TCR beta chain came from a study of spatial heterogeneity in lung cancer. General study results and limits: Resection saw ubiquitous expanded tumor TCRs appear in blood more than follow-up did.

The table lists this clonotype with many counts. Antigen specificity is unknown. Germline V gene sequence: CDR1 MRHNA, CDR2 SNTAGT. This CDR3 region has 15 residues. J was trimmed by 4 bases and V by 4 bases; bases with no gene match: 4. Time point of the sample: sample taken at primary tumor resection. Unsorted samples of tumor, nontumor lung or frozen PBMC had their whole RNA sequenced. Donation came from over 60 patients with untreated early-stage non-small cell lung cancer. The library protocol tagged each TCR cDNA with a unique molecular identifier. TCRdb used MiXCR to reprocess the 5' RACE reads, holding one entry per CDR3 protein. The sample contains about 15,000 distinct CDR3 sequences, roughly 7.7% of which appear only once.

This chain uses TRBV6-4 with TRBJ2-1, with 10 nucleotides matching TRBD1. The origin of this receptor is a female donor with early-stage non-small cell lung cancer. This sample comprised PBMCs, obtained at surgery. The CDR3 nucleotides read TGTGCCAGCAGTGCCGGGACAGGGGCGTACAATGAGCAGTTCTTC. Amino acid sequence: CASSAGTGAYNEQFF.